The next 8 T cell receptor beta chains were all read from a single sample in a study of blood T cell repertoires in COVID-19. Sequencing used immunoSEQ multiplex PCR; TCRdb keeps in-frame clones, though not all of them. This table has about 100,000 clones, around 90% appearing once. The sequencing sample was made of peripheral blood. The receptors were gathered from a woman aged 60-70 years with acute or convalescent COVID-19.

J is TRBJ2-2 and V is TRBV27; 8 bases align to TRBD2. V shed 5 bases and J 6 bases; nucleotides not matched to a gene: 14. This CDR3 contains 17 residues. Per germline, CDR1 MNHEY and CDR2 SMNVEV (reference sequence). CDR3 DNA sequence: TGTGCCAGCAGTCTCCTCCCTAGCGGGCGTTGGTCCGGGGAGCTGTTTTTT. It encodes CASSLLPSGRWSGELFF.

The sample holds one count of this clone. CDR3 residues: CSASPSETQYF. In nucleotides, the CDR3 is TGCAGCGCCTCCCCGTCGGAGACCCAGTACTTC. The genes are TRBV29-1 and TRBJ2-5; D gene ambiguous. The ends were cut back, 7 bases at V and 5 bases at J, with 11 bases in the middle. The germline V gene encodes CDR1 SQVTM and CDR2 ANQGSEA. The CDR3 runs 11 residues. Using reference TRBV29-1 and TRBJ2-5 for the parts outside the CDR3, the full variable domain is SAVISQKPSRDICQRGTSLTIQCQVDSQVTMMFWYRQQPGQSLTLIATANQGSEATYESGFVIDKFPISRPNLTFSTLTVSNMSPEDSSIYLCSASPSETQYFGPGTRLLVL.

This chain's CDR3 is CASSERTQGNTIYF. Written as DNA, the CDR3 is TGTGCCAGCAGTGAAAGGACTCAGGGAAACACCATATATTTT. This chain uses TRBV2 with TRBJ1-3; no reliable D call. Looked up from germline, CDR1 is SNHLY and CDR2 is FYNNEI. The length of the CDR3 is 14 residues. Trimming removed 2 bases from V and 4 bases from J, with 9 bases in between.

The V gene is TRBV3-1 (or the pseudogene TRBV3-2), the J gene TRBJ1-5; 7 bases line up with TRBD1. The trim removed 2 bases at V and 7 bases at J, leaving 5 bases unmatched. The germline CDR1 and CDR2 sequences are LGHDT and YNNKEL (reference sequence). This CDR3 spans 14 amino acids. The CDR3 region is CASSQMTGQQPQHF. DNA of the CDR3: TGTGCCAGCAGCCAAATGACAGGGCAACAGCCCCAGCATTTT.

This clone came up a few times. The chain employs TRBV2 and TRBJ2-7; D might be TRBD2 (6 bases). Germline CDR1 reads SNHLY; CDR2 reads FYNNEI. V lost 11 bases and J 7 bases, leaving 24 bases between the germline ends. The CDR3 loop spans 14 amino acids. The CDR3: CACETGDAVEEQYF. The DNA for the CDR3 is TGTGCCTGCGAGACGGGGGACGCTGTCGAAGAGCAGTACTTC.

In this sample, this clone turned up a few times. The J gene is TRBJ2-1, the V gene TRBV5-1; 8 bases agree with TRBD2. V gave up 0 bases and J gave up 3 bases; unmatched junction bases: 5. Germline V gives CDR1 SGHRS, CDR2 YFSETQ. CDR3 length: 16 residues. Here the CDR3 reads CASSLGSSGNYNEQFF. The CDR3 DNA reads TGCGCCAGCAGCTTGGGTAGTAGCGGGAACTACAATGAGCAGTTCTTC.

This rearrangement joins TRBV18 to TRBJ2-5; 9 nucleotides align to TRBD2. The CDR3 has 18 amino acids. Per germline, CDR1 KGHSH and CDR2 LQKENI. V lost 3 bases and J lost 4; bases outside the gene matches: 15. This CDR3 is CASSPRNMNSGSGETQYF. The CDR3, as DNA: TGTGCCAGCTCACCCCGAAACATGAATAGCGGGAGCGGAGAGACCCAGTACTTC.

The chain employs TRBV7-9 and TRBJ2-5; 8 bases align to TRBD2. Germline V lookup: CDR1 SEHNR, CDR2 FQNEAQ (reference sequence). This CDR3 is 13 amino acids long. V was clipped by 5 bases and J by 3 bases; unmatched bases: 2. In nucleotides, the CDR3 is TGTGCCAGCAGCCCGACTAGCGAAGAGACCCAGTACTTC. Translation gives CASSPTSEETQYF.